A selection of T cell receptor beta chains follows, all from one sample in a study of Graves' ophthalmopathy and Graves' hyperthyroidism. TCRdb used MiXCR to reprocess the multiplex PCR reads, holding one entry per CDR3 protein. Of approximately 410,000 distinct CDR3 sequences in the sample, 15% to 19% are singletons; the top ten hold approximately 7%. Sequencing was done on a sample of peripheral blood. The receptors shown here come from a woman between 18 and 30 years old with stable Graves' hyperthyroidism. CDR3s include the opening cysteine and the closing phenylalanine or tryptophan. Each record gives: D gene, J gene, clone size, V gene, CDR3 protein, CDR3 DNA. D genes are given only for firm matches. Expanded clones get a size class; other rows say once, few or many, or leave the size out.

>TRBD2|TRBJ2-2|.|TRBV12-3/TRBV12-4
CASSFDSGGASGELFF
TGTGCCAGCAGTTTCGATAGCGGGGGGGCCTCCGGGGAGCTGTTTTTT
>TRBD2|TRBJ2-6|many|TRBV6-2/TRBV6-3
CASSYSGLAASSGANVLTF
TGTGCCAGCAGTTACTCCGGGCTAGCGGCGTCCTCTGGGGCCAACGTCCTGACTTTC
>.|TRBJ1-6|many|TRBV7-9
CASSPSADNSPLHF
TGTGCCAGCAGCCCTAGCGCAGATAATTCACCCCTCCACTTT
>.|TRBJ2-7|.|TRBV6-1
CATRPGAYEQYF
TGTGCCACACGTCCGGGGGCCTACGAGCAGTACTTC
>TRBD2|TRBJ2-7|many|TRBV11-2
CASRTSGGSSYEQYF
TGTGCCAGCCGGACTAGCGGGGGGAGCTCCTACGAGCAGTACTTC
>.|TRBJ1-5|.|TRBV20-1
CSASSGTALQPNQPQHF
TGCAGTGCTAGTTCGGGGACTGCCCTTCAGCCCAATCAGCCCCAGCATTTT
>.|TRBJ1-5|many|TRBV19
CASSMISGLNQPQHF
TGTGCCAGTAGTATGATATCCGGGCTCAATCAGCCCCAGCATTTT
>.|TRBJ2-5|many|TRBV25-1
CASRETGIGETQYF
TGTGCCAGCAGAGAGACAGGTATCGGAGAAACCCAGTACTTC
>.|TRBJ2-5|many|TRBV7-2
CASSLWGAGLETQYF
TGTGCCAGCAGCTTATGGGGGGCCGGGTTGGAGACCCAGTACTTC
>.|TRBJ2-7|many|TRBV6-1
CASRWDNNYEQYF
TGTGCCAGCAGGTGGGACAACAACTACGAGCAGTACTTC
>TRBD2|TRBJ2-2|few|TRBV12-3/TRBV12-4
CASSPTSGTGELFF
TGTGCCAGCAGTCCGACTAGCGGCACCGGGGAGCTGTTTTTT
>.|TRBJ1-6|many|TRBV20-1
CSATGVSNSPLHF
TGCAGTGCAACCGGGGTTTCAAATTCACCCCTCCACTTT
>.|TRBJ2-7|.|TRBV20-1
CSASPSYGSWYEQYF
TGCAGTGCTAGCCCCTCTTACGGGAGTTGGTACGAGCAGTACTTC
>.|TRBJ1-1|many|TRBV4-1
CASSRGTGGMNTEAFF
TGCGCCAGCAGCCGGGGGACGGGTGGAATGAACACTGAAGCTTTCTTT
>.|TRBJ1-2|many|TRBV12-3/TRBV12-4
CASSSSTGLRGYTF
.
>.|TRBJ1-2|many|TRBV24-1
CATSDRANYGYTF
TGTGCCACGTCGGACAGAGCTAACTATGGCTACACCTTC